The rows below give T cell receptor beta chains drawn from one sample of a study of control samples from healthy donors and cancer patients. The repertoire was sequenced with immunoSEQ multiplex PCR; TCRdb's copy has only in-frame clones and lacks some. The sample has about 81,000 clones, over 90% seen once. Source material: blood. The origin of the receptors is a woman under 30 in good health. Both conserved end residues are trimmed from each CDR3.

TRBJ2-7 | TRBV7-9 | ASSRGEGAVYEQY
TRBJ2-3 | TRBV5-1 | ASSPHRVREADTQY
TRBJ2-1 | TRBV9 | ASSVKAGGTYNEQF
TRBJ1-4 | TRBV28 | ASTPGGNLANEKLF
TRBJ2-5 | TRBV5-3 | ARSPLLFQETQY
TRBJ1-6 | TRBV4-3 | ASSQDWRGGISPLH
TRBJ2-7 | TRBV3-1/TRBV3-2 | ASSQVFGDYEQY
TRBJ2-1 | TRBV5-1 | ASSLAQSTFGNEQF
TRBJ2-5 | TRBV18 | ASSPPGRQETQY
TRBJ2-3 | TRBV9 | ASSVEGGSTDTQY
TRBJ1-2 | TRBV2 | ASKGWGYGYT
TRBJ2-2 | TRBV7-2 | ASSLVGSNTGELF
TRBJ2-3 | TRBV5-4 | ASSSLGNRDSDTQY
TRBJ2-1 | TRBV5-4 | ASSFSGGNEQF
TRBJ1-1 | TRBV15 | ATSRDRIAF
TRBJ2-2 | TRBV5-1 | ASSLLRQGGGTGELF
TRBJ2-7 | TRBV7-2 | ASSLAPTGPWDEQY
TRBJ2-5 | TRBV7-2 | ASSLARPRETQY
TRBJ1-2 | TRBV2 | ASSGGIGYT
TRBJ2-7 | TRBV7-8 | ASSSDGYEQY
TRBJ2-1 | TRBV6-4 | ASSDGQGAYNEQF
TRBJ2-7 | TRBV18 | ASAGLPLGEQY
TRBJ2-3 | TRBV6-4 | ASSDGGGDTDTQY
TRBJ1-1 | TRBV28 | ASTTLGGEAF
TRBJ1-1 | TRBV20-1 | SASGTVNTEAF
TRBJ1-3 | TRBV28 | ASRISLVGRGSGNTIY
TRBJ2-1 | TRBV6-2/TRBV6-3 | ASSALFEQF
TRBJ1-2 | TRBV7-2 | ASSHPLTYGYT
TRBJ2-7 | TRBV18 | ASSPVVYEQY